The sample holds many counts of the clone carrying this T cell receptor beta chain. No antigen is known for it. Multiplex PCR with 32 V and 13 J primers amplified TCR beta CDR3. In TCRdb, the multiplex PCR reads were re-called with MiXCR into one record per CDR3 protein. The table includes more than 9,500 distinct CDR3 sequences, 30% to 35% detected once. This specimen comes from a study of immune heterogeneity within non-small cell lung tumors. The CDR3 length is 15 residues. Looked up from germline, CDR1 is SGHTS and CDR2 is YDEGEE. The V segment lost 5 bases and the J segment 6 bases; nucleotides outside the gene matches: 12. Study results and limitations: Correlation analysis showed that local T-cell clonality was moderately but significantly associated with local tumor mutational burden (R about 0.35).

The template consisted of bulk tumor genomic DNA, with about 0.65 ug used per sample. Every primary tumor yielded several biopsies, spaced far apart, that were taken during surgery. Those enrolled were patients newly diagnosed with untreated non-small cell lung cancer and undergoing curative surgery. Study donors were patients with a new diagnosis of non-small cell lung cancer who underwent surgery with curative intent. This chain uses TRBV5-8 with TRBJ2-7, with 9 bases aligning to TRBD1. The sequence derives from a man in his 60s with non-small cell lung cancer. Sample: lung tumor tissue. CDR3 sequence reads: CASRSWGTGSAEQYF. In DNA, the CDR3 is TGTGCCAGCAGGTCCTGGGGGACAGGGTCGGCCGAGCAGTACTTC.